These 9 T cell receptor beta chains share one sample of origin, sequenced in a study of radiotherapy plus CTLA-4 blockade in lung cancer. Assay: immunoSEQ multiplex PCR; the TCRdb copy retains only in-frame clones and omits some. The sample contains roughly 71,000 clones, around four fifths of which appear only once. Here the sequenced sample was peripheral blood, taken from a patient treated with radiotherapy plus ipilimumab. All receptors derive from a human donor with non-small cell lung cancer who had a complete response to radiotherapy plus ipilimumab.

This chain connects TRBV7-9 to TRBJ1-2; tentatively, D is TRBD1 (6 bases). This CDR3 spans 16 amino acids. Germline CDR1 and CDR2: SEHNR and FQNEAQ (reference sequence). The V and J ends lost 5 bases and 4 bases respectively, with 20 bases between them. DNA of the CDR3: TGTGCCAGCAGCCCAGGGAGGGGGGGCGCTGGCTATGGCTACACCTTC. The encoded protein is CASSPGRGGAGYGYTF.

This clone was detected a few times. The chain has TRBV6-5 and TRBJ2-1, with TRBD1 matching 10 bases. This CDR3 region has 14 residues. The junction had 9 bases not matched to a gene; V was cut back by 7 bases and J by 9 bases. Germline V gene sequence: CDR1 MNHEY, CDR2 SVGAGI. The CDR3 sequence: CASNWDRGKGEQFF. Written as DNA, the CDR3 is TGTGCCAGCAACTGGGACAGGGGTAAAGGTGAGCAGTTCTTC.

V is TRBV11-2 and J is TRBJ2-6, with 9 bases that match TRBD1. From germline, CDR1 is SGHAT and CDR2 FQNNGV. Trimming removed 4 bases from V and 4 bases from J; junction bases left unmatched: 11. CDR3 length: 18 residues. CDR3 amino acids: CASSSYRGLGTGANVLTF. For the CDR3, the DNA is TGTGCCAGCAGCTCGTACAGGGGGCTGGGTACCGGGGCCAACGTCCTGACTTTC.

Remarks on this clone: The same CDR3 arises from other DNA sequences in this sample as well. The chain employs TRBV2 and TRBJ2-5; possibly TRBD1 for D (5 bases). Germline assignment: CDR1 SNHLY and CDR2 FYNNEI. The CDR3 contains 12 residues. V was shortened by 4 bases and J by 2 bases, with 5 bases between the two germline ends. CDR3 sequence: CASSGTQETQYF. CDR3 bases: TGTGCCAGCAGTGGGACACAAGAGACCCAGTACTTC.

This clone was recorded a few times. This rearrangement joins TRBV7-2 to TRBJ1-3; no clear D. This CDR3 has 16 amino acids. Germline V gives CDR1 SGHTA, CDR2 FQGNSA. The germline V and J ends were trimmed by 1 base and 0 bases, with 10 bases remaining between them. The CDR3 protein is CASSLVPVGSGNTIYF. CDR3 DNA: TGTGCCAGCAGCTTAGTGCCAGTTGGCTCTGGAAACACCATATATTTT.

In this sample, this clone turned up once. This sequence joins TRBV16 and TRBJ2-1; TRBD2 aligns across 7 bases. CDR3 length: 13 amino acids. Germline trimming cut 2 bases from V and 9 bases from J; bases unmatched to any gene: 4. Germline assignment: CDR1 KGHSY and CDR2 FQNENV. This CDR3 reads CASSQRTGGEQFF. The CDR3 DNA is TGTGCCAGCAGCCAACGTACGGGAGGTGAGCAGTTCTTC.

The rearrangement joins TRBV13 to TRBJ2-3; D is possibly TRBD2 (5 bases). V was pared by 3 bases and J by 5 bases, with 24 bases between. Germline assignment: CDR1 PRHDT and CDR2 FYEKMQ (reference sequence). This CDR3 has 18 amino acids. CDR3 loop: CASSFTGFSLGSQDTQYF. The CDR3 DNA sequence: TGTGCCAGCAGCTTTACGGGATTTTCCTTAGGGAGTCAAGATACGCAGTATTTT.

The chain recombines TRBV6-1 with TRBJ2-7, with TRBD2 matching 11 bases. Trimming removed 2 bases from V and 4 bases from J; junction bases left unmatched: 4. Germline V gene lookup returns CDR1 MNHNS and CDR2 SASEGT. The CDR3 extends over 15 amino acids. The CDR3 here is CASSEILAGGYEQYV. For the CDR3, the DNA is TGTGCCAGCAGTGAAATCCTAGCGGGAGGTTACGAGCAGTACGTC.

The J gene is TRBJ2-2, the V gene TRBV18, with TRBD2 matching over 10 bases. Germline-derived CDR1 and CDR2 are KGHSH and LQKENI. After removal of 3 bases from V and 5 bases from J, the junction contained 6 bases not matched to a gene. The CDR3 runs 16 residues. CDR3 sequence reads: CASSPLAGGTTGELFF. Written as DNA, the CDR3 is TGTGCCAGCTCACCGTTAGCGGGGGGAACGACCGGGGAGCTGTTTTTT.